This T cell receptor beta chain originates from a study of T cell responses to AZD1222 COVID-19 vaccine. Study results and caveats: The study sampled repertoires only after the peak T cell response. Reportedly, nearly half the spike-specific TCRs target unmutated variant regions. Compared with day 0, the breadth and depth of the Spike-specific TCR repertoire rose significantly after two doses of AZD1222.

Second-dose schedules of about 4 or about 12 weeks were combined. To note about this clone: Its antigen is unidentified.

Trimming shortened V by 6 bases and J by 7 bases, and 9 bases separated the two germline ends. Germline assignment: CDR1 MGHRA and CDR2 YSYEKL. The CDR3 consists of 12 residues. Sequenced by immunoSEQ multiplex PCR; TCRdb stores in-frame clones only, minus some. Seen here are 65,000 to 85,000 clones, approximately 83% observed once, and the top ten hold roughly a tenth. This TCR came from an adult who received the AZD1222 COVID-19 vaccine. The material sequenced was peripheral blood, taken 28 days after the second AZD1222 dose. This chain joins TRBV4-1 and TRBJ2-2, with D perhaps matching TRBD2 (6 bases). CDR3 in DNA: TGCGCCAGCAGGGGGGACTTCGGGGAGCTGTTTTTT. Protein: CASRGDFGELFF.